Presented here are 25 T cell receptor beta chains from one specimen sequenced in a study of T cells in Graves' hyperthyroidism and ophthalmopathy. TCR beta CDR3 regions were amplified from RNA transcripts. With the HTBI primer set, the TCR CDR3 went through a first round of RT-PCR. Each CDR3 protein is one row after TCRdb ran MiXCR on the multiplex PCR reads. The table has about 480,000 distinct CDR3 sequences, around a quarter seen once. Sequencing was carried out using blood. Every receptor here comes from a woman in her twenties or thirties with Graves' ophthalmopathy.

The chain carries TRBV9 and TRBJ1-6; TRBD1 might be the D (6 bases). The V gene lost 2 bases and the J gene lost 6 bases, with 12 bases spanning the gap. Germline V gives CDR1 SGDLS, CDR2 YYNGEE. The CDR3 is made up of 15 amino acids. The CDR3 DNA follows: TGTGCCAGCAGCGTTGCGACAGGCTCTAATTCACCCCTCCACTTT. Translating gives CASSVATGSNSPLHF.

As concerns this clonotype: One junction end disagrees with the germline gene, perhaps due to a read error. This chain joins TRBV13 and TRBJ1-3, with 7 positions matching TRBD1. Germline CDR1 reads PRHDT; CDR2 reads FYEKMQ (reference sequence). The CDR3 is made up of 17 amino acids. The CDR3 loop reads CASSLDGDSGTGNTINF. The DNA of the CDR3 is TGTGCCAGCAGCTTAGATGGGGACAGTGGAACTGGAAACACCATAAATTTT.

This clonotype came up many times. The chain employs TRBV12-3 or TRBV12-4 and TRBJ1-2; no definite D call. The CDR3 extends over 14 amino acids. V lost 2 bases and J lost 4, with 11 bases in between. The CDR3 loop is CASSLSSLPYGYTF. The CDR3 DNA is TGTGCCAGCAGTTTATCGAGTCTACCCTATGGCTACACCTTC.

This clonotype was counted at least ten times. The gene calls are TRBV14 and TRBJ1-1; D unresolved. The CDR3 has 13 amino acids. Per germline, CDR1 SGHDN and CDR2 FVKESK. V lost 0 bases and J lost 3, with 5 bases in between. Here the CDR3 reads CASSQDRHTEAFF. CDR3 nucleotide sequence: TGTGCCAGCAGCCAAGACAGGCACACTGAAGCTTTCTTT.

This clonotype occurred a few times. This chain joins TRBV12-3 or TRBV12-4 and TRBJ1-2; TRBD1 matches 8 bases. The V segment lost 6 bases and the J segment 2 bases; nucleotides outside the gene matches: 2. The CDR3 spans 13 residues. The CDR3 region has the DNA TGTGCCAGCAGCGACAGGGGAAACTATGGCTACACCTTC. This sequence encodes CASSDRGNYGYTF.

This rearrangement joins TRBV6-2 or TRBV6-3 to TRBJ1-1, with a possible D match to TRBD1 (5 bases). Trimming took 6 bases from V and 2 from J, leaving 19 bases between them. The V gene's germline CDR1 is MNHEY and CDR2 SVGEGT. The CDR3 has 16 residues. CDR3 nucleotides: TGTGCCAGCAGCCCAAGAGGGGAAGCGAGAAACACTGAAGCTTTCTTT. Protein: CASSPRGEARNTEAFF.

This clonotype was recorded many times. The chain couples TRBV18 to TRBJ1-1, with D possibly matching TRBD1 (5 bases). Germline V gives CDR1 KGHSH, CDR2 LQKENI. The CDR3 extends over 14 amino acids. Deletions cut 3 bases from V and 3 bases from J, with 11 bases between. The DNA for the CDR3 is TGTGCCAGCTCACCGGGGTACAGGTACACTGAAGCTTTCTTT. Translation gives CASSPGYRYTEAFF.

This clonotype was recorded at least ten times. V is TRBV5-1 and J is TRBJ1-1, with 10 bases aligning to TRBD1. Germline CDR1 SGHRS, CDR2 YFSETQ. The CDR3 is 16 amino acids. Trimming at V came to 4 bases and at J to 0 bases, leaving 6 bases not matched to a gene. CDR3 nucleotide sequence: TGCGCCAGCAGCCCTTGGACAGGGGGGATGAACACTGAAGCTTTCTTT. It is translated as CASSPWTGGMNTEAFF.

This clonotype was seen a handful of times. At one of its ends the junction is not consistent with the germline gene, which may arise from a read error. This chain joins TRBV6-1 and TRBJ1-5; possibly TRBD1 for D (5 bases). CDR3 size: 15 residues. CDR1 and CDR2 from the germline V gene are MNHNS and SASEGT. This CDR3 is CASSEQWGSNRPQHF. In nucleotides, the CDR3 is TGTGCCAGCAGTGAACAATGGGGGAGCAATCGGCCCCAGCATTTT.

This clonotype was picked up many times. V and J are TRBV24-1 and TRBJ1-2; TRBD1 agrees at 7 bases. Germline-derived CDR1 and CDR2 are KGHDR and SFDVKD. The CDR3 is 14 residues long. V dropped 7 bases and J dropped 2; count of bases not matched to a gene: 6. CDR3 region: CATSTGVSNYGYTF. The CDR3, as DNA: TGTGCCACCAGCACAGGGGTGTCGAACTATGGCTACACCTTC.

This clonotype was recorded a few times. The gene calls are TRBV12-3 or TRBV12-4 and TRBJ1-1, with 10 nucleotides matching TRBD1. CDR3 length equals 15 residues. V lost 4 bases and J lost 5; bases outside the gene matches: 7. This CDR3 is CASSSYDRGLTEAFF. DNA of the CDR3: TGTGCCAGCAGTTCCTACGACAGGGGGCTTACTGAAGCTTTCTTT.

The chain combines TRBV28 with TRBJ1-5, with 9 positions matching TRBD1. The CDR3 spans 17 residues. V lost 4 bases, J lost 5 bases, and 12 bases stayed unmatched. Germline V gene sequence: CDR1 MDHEN, CDR2 SYDVKM. This CDR3 reads CASSSPTSDRGYQPQHF. The CDR3 DNA reads as TGTGCCAGCAGTTCCCCCACCTCGGACAGGGGCTATCAGCCCCAGCATTTT.

J is TRBJ2-5 and V is TRBV20-1; no clear D gene. This CDR3 has 11 amino acids. CDR1 DFQATT and CDR2 SNEGSKA come from the germline V gene (reference sequence). The germline V and J ends were trimmed by 5 bases and 7 bases, with 11 bases remaining between them. In nucleotides, the CDR3 is TGCAGTGCTTTCGCCCCCGGGACCCAGTACTTC. It is translated as CSAFAPGTQYF.

V usage is TRBV7-9 and J usage is TRBJ1-1, with a possible D match to TRBD1 (5 bases). The ends were cut back, 5 bases at V and 1 base at J, with 11 bases in the middle. This CDR3 region has 14 residues. In germline, CDR1 is SEHNR, CDR2 FQNEAQ (reference sequence). CDR3 amino acids: CASSAGGGNTEAFF. CDR3 nucleotide sequence: TGTGCCAGCAGCGCTGGCGGGGGGAACACTGAAGCTTTCTTT.

The chain recombines TRBV12-3 or TRBV12-4 with TRBJ2-6, with 7 bases aligning to TRBD1. With 6 bases clipped from V and 0 bases from J, the junction kept 5 bases outside the gene matches. The CDR3 covers 16 residues. CDR3 nucleotides: TGTGCCAGCAGGATGACAGGGCTCTCTGGGGCCAACGTCCTGACTTTC. Protein sequence: CASRMTGLSGANVLTF.

In its sample, this clonotype was seen a few times. V usage is TRBV30 and J usage is TRBJ1-2; D gene ambiguous. The germline V and J ends were trimmed by 3 bases and 8 bases, with 13 bases remaining between them. Germline values: CDR1 GTSNPN, CDR2 SVGIG (reference sequence). The CDR3 spans 12 residues. The CDR3 loop reads CAWRGTGGGYTF. The CDR3 DNA follows: TGTGCCTGGAGGGGCACGGGTGGCGGCTACACCTTC. Full variable domain (remainder filled in from reference TRBV30 and TRBJ1-2): SQTIHQWPATLVQPVGSPLSLECTVEGTSNPNLYWYRQAAGRGLQLLFYSVGIGQISSEVPQNLSASRPQDRQFILSSKKLLLSDSGFYLCAWRGTGGGYTFGSGTRLTVV.

There are many counts of this clonotype. V and J are TRBV28 and TRBJ2-7; TRBD1 agrees at 10 bases. The CDR3 extends over 13 amino acids. V was pared by 10 bases and J by 7 bases, with 10 bases of the junction left unmatched. Germline-derived CDR1 and CDR2 are MDHEN and SYDVKM. The CDR3 loop is CATLRQGAGEQYF. The CDR3 DNA sequence: TGTGCCACCCTAAGACAGGGGGCAGGGGAGCAGTACTTC.

This clonotype was recorded once. Given a much more abundant clone one base away, this may be a read error. V and J are TRBV15 and TRBJ2-7, with a weak D call TRBD2 (5 bases). There are 15 residues in the CDR3. In germline, CDR1 is LNHNV, CDR2 YYDKDF (reference sequence). Trimming left V 1 base short and J 2 bases short, with 12 bases between. CDR3 loop: CATSRVEGETYEQYF. The CDR3, as DNA: TGTGCCACCAGCAGAGTTGAGGGTGAAACCTACGAGCAGTACTTC.

This clonotype came up many times. This chain uses TRBV6-5 with TRBJ2-7; D tentatively fits TRBD1 or TRBD2 (5 bases each). V was cut by 7 bases and J by 1 base, with 17 bases left in between. Germline loops: CDR1 MNHEY, CDR2 SVGAGI. The CDR3 sequence is 15 residues long. In nucleotides, the CDR3 is TGTGCCAGCACCCGTGGGGGACGAGCTTCCTACGAGCAGTACTTC. It specifies CASTRGGRASYEQYF.

This chain uses TRBV3-1 with TRBJ2-7, with a possible D match to TRBD2 (5 bases). This CDR3 has 14 amino acids. Germline loops: CDR1 LGHDT, CDR2 YNNKEL (reference sequence). Between the trimmed V and J ends, which lost 5 bases and 2 bases, there was a span of 13 bases. The CDR3 DNA is TGTGCCAGCAGCTCTTGGACGGAGGCCTACGAGCAGTACTTC. This translates into CASSSWTEAYEQYF.

To note about this clonotype: This clone may be a read error of a much larger clone one base away. This chain joins TRBV2 and TRBJ2-2, with D perhaps TRBD1 (6 bases). V was trimmed by 5 bases and J by 1 base, leaving 8 bases between them. From germline, CDR1 is SNHLY and CDR2 FYNNEI. CDR3 length: 14 residues. Here the CDR3 reads CASSMDRNTGELFF. The CDR3 coding sequence is TGTGCCAGCAGTATGGACAGGAACACCGGGGAGCTGTTTTTT.

In this sample, this clonotype turned up many times. The gene calls are TRBV7-3 and TRBJ2-7; possible D gene TRBD1, 6 bases. The CDR3 loop spans 15 amino acids. The germline V gene has CDR1 SGHTA and CDR2 FQGTGA. Trimming took 1 base from V and 4 from J, leaving 14 bases between them. CDR3 sequence (DNA): TGTGCCAGCAGCTTAAACAGCAGGGGTCCATACGAGCAGTACTTC. Amino acids: CASSLNSRGPYEQYF.

This clonotype was seen repeatedly, ten times or more. The chain uses TRBV19 and TRBJ1-1; D gene ambiguous. V lost 3 bases and J 1 base, leaving 9 bases between the germline ends. CDR1 LNHDA and CDR2 SQIVND come from the germline V gene (reference sequence). The CDR3 is made up of 14 amino acids. The CDR3 nucleotides are TGTGCCAGTAGTATCCAGGCCGCGAACACTGAAGCTTTCTTT. As protein: CASSIQAANTEAFF.

This clonotype was detected ten times or more. The rearrangement uses TRBV7-9 and TRBJ2-7, with 8 bases identical to TRBD2. Trimming cost V 2 bases and J 5 bases; bases outside gene matches: 5. Germline V CDR1 and CDR2: SEHNR, FQNEAQ (reference sequence). CDR3 length: 14 residues. CDR3 residues: CASSLIRGGDEQYF. The CDR3 region has the DNA TGTGCCAGCAGCTTAATCCGGGGGGGCGACGAGCAGTACTTC. Supplemented by reference TRBV7-9 and TRBJ2-7, the full variable domain reads DTGVSQNPRHKITKRGQNVTFRCDPISEHNRLYWYRQTLGQGPEFLTYFQNEAQLEKSRLLSDRFSAERPKGSFSTLEIQRTEQGDSAMYLCASSLIRGGDEQYFGPGTRLTVT.

V gene TRBV5-1 combines with J gene TRBJ2-2, with 9 bases identical to TRBD1. The trim removed 4 bases at V and 6 bases at J, leaving 10 bases unmatched. The CDR3 contains 16 residues. In germline, CDR1 is SGHRS, CDR2 YFSETQ. CDR3 protein: CASSDPGQGVSGELFF. The CDR3 DNA reads as TGCGCCAGCAGCGATCCGGGACAGGGTGTATCCGGGGAGCTGTTTTTT.